Given below is one T cell receptor beta chain in context. What it binds is not known. CDR1 and CDR2 (germline): SGDLS, YYNGEE. Trimming shortened V by 3 bases and J by 5 bases, and 23 bases separated the two germline ends. This CDR3 is 17 amino acids long. This specimen belongs to a study of glioma-infiltrating T cells after dendritic cell vaccination. As for the study in general: At biweekly intervals, patients got three intradermal dendritic cell vaccine injections.

TCRB CDR3 was amplified from 2 ug genomic DNA or less. Repertoires were generated with immunoSEQ multiplex PCR, while TCRdb's copy carries only in-frame clones and drops some. The sample lists about 58,000 clones, over 75% occurring once. Time point described: after dendritic cell vaccination, including at tumor progression/relapse. Selection required adequate fresh-frozen tumor tissue plus more than two years' survival data. Broader study findings: Survival was not directly related to TCR clonality in these patients.

The specimen was blood, collected after dendritic cell vaccination. This receptor was obtained from a human donor with glioblastoma. V gene TRBV9 combines with J gene TRBJ2-5; D might be TRBD2 (5 bases). CDR3 DNA sequence: TGTGCCAGCAGCGCATCCACTGGAATTCAGCCGGGGGAGACCCAGTACTTC. Encoded protein: CASSASTGIQPGETQYF.